Shown below are 9 T cell receptor beta chains from a single sample sequenced in a study of shared clonotypes between healthy human individuals. Sequencing used immunoSEQ multiplex PCR; TCRdb keeps in-frame clones, though not all of them. The repertoire has approximately 98,000 clones, 68% of them found once; the top ten carry about 25%. The specimen sequenced was memory CD8+ T cells sorted from blood. Subset in this sample: CD45RO+ cells pooled with CCR7-negative TemRA cells. These receptors were collected from a woman in her 30s in good health.

This chain links TRBV5-1 with TRBJ2-1; D gene unclear. The CDR3 consists of 16 residues. CDR1 is SGHRS and CDR2 is YFSETQ in the germline V gene. V gave up 0 bases and J gave up 11 bases, with 21 bases separating them. The CDR3, as DNA: TGCGCCAGCAGCTTGGGACGGGCAGCAGCAGGCCTTAAGCAGTTCTTC. Its translation is CASSLGRAAAGLKQFF.

This clone was recorded many times. The V gene is TRBV25-1, the J gene TRBJ1-4; D is unclear. The CDR3 runs 14 residues. The germline V and J ends were trimmed by 1 base and 8 bases, with 11 bases remaining between them. The V gene's germline CDR1 is MGHDK and CDR2 SYGVNS. The CDR3 DNA follows: TGTGCCAGCAGTGAATCAAAGGGAGGGGAAAAACTGTTTTTT. This sequence encodes CASSESKGGEKLFF. Using reference TRBV25-1 and TRBJ1-4 for the parts outside the CDR3, the full variable domain is EADIYQTPRYLVIGTGKKITLECSQTMGHDKMYWYQQDPGMELHLIHYSYGVNSTEKGDLSSESTVSRIRTEHFPLTLESARPSHTSQYLCASSESKGGEKLFFGSGTQLSVL.

The chain couples TRBV5-5 to TRBJ1-4; D might be TRBD1 (6 bases). Trimming shortened V by 2 bases and J by 2 bases, and 10 bases separated the two germline ends. Germline V gives CDR1 SGHKS, CDR2 YYEKEE (reference sequence). There are 15 residues in the CDR3. The CDR3 region is CASSLRGNTNEKLFF. The DNA of the CDR3 is TGTGCCAGCAGCTTAAGGGGGAACACTAATGAAAAACTGTTTTTT.

The chain joins TRBV25-1 to TRBJ2-5; D is uncertain. The J call may not be correct, given that the DNA end is closer to TRBJ2-7. The CDR3 sequence is 11 residues long. Germline V gene data show CDR1 as MGHDK and CDR2 as SYGVNS. The CDR3 sequence is CASSGFHEQYF. The CDR3 bases are TGTGCCAGCAGTGGGTTCCACGAGCAGTACTTC.

The rearrangement uses TRBV28 and TRBJ2-3; D unclear. V lost 1 base and J lost 3, with 5 bases in between. Germline V CDR1 and CDR2: MDHEN, SYDVKM. CDR3 size: 13 residues. The CDR3 loop is CASSLFPTDTQYF. DNA of the CDR3: TGTGCCAGCAGTTTATTCCCGACAGATACGCAGTATTTT. Full variable domain (missing parts from reference TRBV28 and TRBJ2-3): DVKVTQSSRYLVKRTGEKVFLECVQDMDHENMFWYRQDPGLGLRLIYFSYDVKMKEKGDIPEGYSVSREKKERFSLILESASTNQTSMYLCASSLFPTDTQYFGPGTRLTVL.

This rearrangement joins TRBV7-2 to TRBJ1-5; no firm D call. Germline V gene data show CDR1 as SGHTA and CDR2 as FQGNSA. With 1 base removed from V and 1 base from J, the gap between germline ends came to 8 bases. The CDR3 length is 15 residues. The CDR3 reads CASSLDTLSNQPQHF. Here the CDR3 DNA reads TGTGCCAGCAGCTTAGACACCTTAAGCAATCAGCCCCAGCATTTT.

This chain uses TRBV4-1 with TRBJ2-5, with TRBD2 as a possible D gene (6 bases). The J call is doubtful: the DNA matches TRBJ2-7 better. Germline CDR1 MGHRA, CDR2 YSYEKL. This CDR3 has 16 amino acids. The CDR3: CASSQGYGRGAYEQYF. The DNA for the CDR3 is TGCGCCAGCAGCCAAGGGTATGGGCGGGGAGCCTACGAGCAGTACTTC.

The chain uses TRBV11-2 and TRBJ1-5; D ambiguous. This CDR3 has 13 amino acids. V was cut by 3 bases and J by 6 bases, with 9 bases left in between. Germline CDR1 reads SGHAT; CDR2 reads FQNNGV. The CDR3 sequence is CASSLVAGQPQHF. The CDR3 bases are TGTGCCAGCAGCTTGGTGGCGGGTCAGCCCCAGCATTTT. Looking up the rest from reference TRBV11-2 and TRBJ1-5 gives the full variable domain: EAGVAQSPRYKIIEKRQSVAFWCNPISGHATLYWYQQILGQGPKLLIQFQNNGVVDDSQLPKDRFSAERLKGVDSTLKIQPAKLEDSAVYLCASSLVAGQPQHFGDGTRLSIL.

Of note for this clone: Mismatch with germline at one junction end may stem from a read error. The chain joins TRBV7-9 to TRBJ2-7, with D tentatively TRBD2 (5 bases). The CDR3 consists of 15 residues. CDR1 is SEHNR, CDR2 FQNEAQ, per germline (reference sequence). CDR3 coding DNA: TGTGCCAGCAGCGTAGCGCCGGGGTTCCCCTACGAGCAGTACTTC. Its protein is CASSVAPGFPYEQYF.